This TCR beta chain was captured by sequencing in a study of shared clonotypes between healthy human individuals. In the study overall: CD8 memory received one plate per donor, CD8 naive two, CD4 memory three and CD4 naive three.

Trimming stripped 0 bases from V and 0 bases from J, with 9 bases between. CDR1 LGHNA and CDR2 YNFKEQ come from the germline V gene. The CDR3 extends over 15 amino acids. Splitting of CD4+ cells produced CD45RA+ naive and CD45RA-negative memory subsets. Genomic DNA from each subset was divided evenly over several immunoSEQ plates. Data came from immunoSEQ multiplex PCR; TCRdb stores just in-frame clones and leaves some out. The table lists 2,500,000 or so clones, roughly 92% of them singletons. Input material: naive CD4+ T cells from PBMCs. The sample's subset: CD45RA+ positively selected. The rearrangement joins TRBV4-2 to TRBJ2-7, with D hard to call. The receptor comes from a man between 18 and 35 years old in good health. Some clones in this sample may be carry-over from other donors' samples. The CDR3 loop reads CASSQDQSSSYEQYF. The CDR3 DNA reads TGTGCCAGCAGCCAAGACCAATCGAGCTCCTACGAGCAGTACTTC.